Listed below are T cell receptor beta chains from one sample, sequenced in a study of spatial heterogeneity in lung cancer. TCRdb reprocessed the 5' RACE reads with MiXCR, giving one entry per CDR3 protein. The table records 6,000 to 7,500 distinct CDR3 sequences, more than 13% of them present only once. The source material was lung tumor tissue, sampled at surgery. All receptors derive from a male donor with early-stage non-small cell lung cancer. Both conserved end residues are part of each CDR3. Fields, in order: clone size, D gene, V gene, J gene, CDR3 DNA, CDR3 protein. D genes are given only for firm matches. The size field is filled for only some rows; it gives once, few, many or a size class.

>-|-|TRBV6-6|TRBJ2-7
TGTGCCAGCTCCGACAACTCCTACGAGCAGTACTTC
CASSDNSYEQYF
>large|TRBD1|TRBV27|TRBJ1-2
TGTGCCAGCAGTTTACTCCCCCTCGGACAGGGTGCTGGCTACACCTTC
CASSLLPLGQGAGYTF
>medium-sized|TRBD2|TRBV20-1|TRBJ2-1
TGCAGTGCTGATGGCCTAGCGGGAGGGAATGAGCAGTTCTTC
CSADGLAGGNEQFF
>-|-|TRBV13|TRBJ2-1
TGTGCCAGCAGCGGGTCCGGGGACGGGTTCTACAATGAGCAGTTCTTC
CASSGSGDGFYNEQFF
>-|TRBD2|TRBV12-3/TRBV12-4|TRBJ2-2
TGTGCCAGCACCTCCTGGGGGCGGGAGGTCACCGGGGAGCTGTTTTTT
CASTSWGREVTGELFF
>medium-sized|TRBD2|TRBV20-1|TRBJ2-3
TGCAGTGCTAGAGATCCTCAGCGGGAGGGGGATACGCAGTATTTT
CSARDPQREGDTQYF
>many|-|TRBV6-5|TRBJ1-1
TGTGCCAGCAGTCCCCGGACTGTGAACACTGAAGCTTTCTTT
CASSPRTVNTEAFF
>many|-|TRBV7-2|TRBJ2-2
TGTGCCAGCAGCTTAGAAATTGGCAGGGCTACCGGGGAGCTGTTTTTT
CASSLEIGRATGELFF
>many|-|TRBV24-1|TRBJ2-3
TGTGCCACCAGTGATTGGAATTACAGGGCCACAGATACGCAGTATTTT
CATSDWNYRATDTQYF
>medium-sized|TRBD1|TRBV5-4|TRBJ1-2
TGTGCCAGCAGCCAGACAGGGGGCTTTGGCTACACCTTC
CASSQTGGFGYTF
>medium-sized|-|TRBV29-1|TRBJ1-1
TGCAGCGTTGGGAAGGGCCAGGGGAAGATGAACACTGAAGCTTTCTTT
CSVGKGQGKMNTEAFF
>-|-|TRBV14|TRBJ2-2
TGTGCCAGCAGCCGTTGGGTCGGCGGAATTAACACCGGGGAGCTGTTTTTT
CASSRWVGGINTGELFF
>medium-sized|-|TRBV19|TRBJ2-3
TGTGCCAGTAGTGATACTAAAAAGGATACGCAGTATTTT
CASSDTKKDTQYF
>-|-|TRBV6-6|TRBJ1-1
TGTGCCAGCAGTTACTCGGACCCAGACACTGAAGCTTTCTTT
CASSYSDPDTEAFF
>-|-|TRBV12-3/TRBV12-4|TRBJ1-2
TGTGCCAGCACAATATCAGGTGTCTGGGGCTACACCTTC
CASTISGVWGYTF
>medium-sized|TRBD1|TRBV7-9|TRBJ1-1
TGTGCCAGCAGTACAGGGGATCAATCGGAAGCTTTCTTT
CASSTGDQSEAFF
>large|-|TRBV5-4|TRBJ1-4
TGTGCCAGCAGCCAGACAGGTCTTAATGAAAAACTGTTTTTT
CASSQTGLNEKLFF
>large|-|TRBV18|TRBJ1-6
TGTGCCAGCTCACTCCAGGACCATAATTCACCCCTCCACTTT
CASSLQDHNSPLHF
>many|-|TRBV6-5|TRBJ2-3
TGTGCCAGCAGACCCACGTATTTCACAGATACGCAGTATTTT
CASRPTYFTDTQYF
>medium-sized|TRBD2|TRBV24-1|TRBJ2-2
TGTGCCACCAGTGATTTCAGCGGGGGCGGCACCGGGGAGCTGTTTTTT
CATSDFSGGGTGELFF
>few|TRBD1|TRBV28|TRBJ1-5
TGTGCCAGCAGGACCGGGACAGGGTCGGGACAGCCCCAGCATTTT
CASRTGTGSGQPQHF
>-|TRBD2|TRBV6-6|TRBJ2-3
TGTGCCAGCAGTCGGACCCCGGGACTAGCGGGGATCACAGATACGCAGTATTTT
CASSRTPGLAGITDTQYF
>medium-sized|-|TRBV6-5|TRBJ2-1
TGTGCCAGCAGTTACTCCCTAAATTTACAGTCTCCTTCCTACAATGAGCAGTTCTTC
CASSYSLNLQSPSYNEQFF
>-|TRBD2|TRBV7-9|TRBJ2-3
TGTGCCAGCAGCTCCTCGAGACCGGGACTAGCGAAGTATTTT
CASSSSRPGLAKYF
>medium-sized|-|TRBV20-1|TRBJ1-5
TGCAGTGCGCGGACCCCCCCCCAGCCCCAGCATTTT
CSARTPPQPQHF
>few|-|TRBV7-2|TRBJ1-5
TGTGCCAGCAGCACAGTGGGAGATCAGCCCCAGCATTTT
CASSTVGDQPQHF
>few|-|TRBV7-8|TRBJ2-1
TGTGCCAGCGGGAATTTACGGGGGAGGAGCGGACCTGTCTCCTACAATGAGCAGTTCTTC
CASGNLRGRSGPVSYNEQFF
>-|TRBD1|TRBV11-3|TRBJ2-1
TGTGCCAGCAGCTTTCGGACAGGTTCCTACAATGAGCAGTTCTTC
CASSFRTGSYNEQFF
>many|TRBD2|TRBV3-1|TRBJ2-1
TGTGCCAGCAGCCAAGAAGTAGGGACTAGCGGGAAAGAGCAGTTCTTC
CASSQEVGTSGKEQFF
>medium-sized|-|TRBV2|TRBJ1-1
TGTGCCAGCAGTTTAAACACTGAAGCTTTCTTT
CASSLNTEAFF
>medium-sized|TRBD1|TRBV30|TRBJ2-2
TGTGCCTGGAGACCAAGACAGGGTGACACCGGGGAGCTGTTTTTT
CAWRPRQGDTGELFF
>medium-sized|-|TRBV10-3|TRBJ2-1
TGTGCCATCAGGGGTGCCTTAGACAATGAGCAGTTCTTC
CAIRGALDNEQFF
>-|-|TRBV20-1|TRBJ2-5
TGCAGTGCTCCGCAATCCCTGGGACGAGAGACCCAGTACTTC
CSAPQSLGRETQYF
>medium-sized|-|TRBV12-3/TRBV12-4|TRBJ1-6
TGTGCCAGCACCTACGGACCAAGGACGCCCCTCCACTTT
CASTYGPRTPLHF
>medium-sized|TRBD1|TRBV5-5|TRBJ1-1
TGTGCCAGCAGCTCGTACAGGGGAAAAACTGAAGCTTTCTTT
CASSSYRGKTEAFF
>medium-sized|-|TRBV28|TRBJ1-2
TGTGCCAGCAGTTTACGTCACACTTGGAATATCAACTATGGCTACACCTTC
CASSLRHTWNINYGYTF
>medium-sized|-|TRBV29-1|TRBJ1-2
TGCAGCGTTGAAGATCAGGGAAGGAGCTATGGCTACACCTTC
CSVEDQGRSYGYTF
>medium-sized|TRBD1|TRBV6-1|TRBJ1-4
TGTGCCAGCAGCTCCGGGACAGGTTTTGGAAAACTGTTTTTT
CASSSGTGFGKLFF
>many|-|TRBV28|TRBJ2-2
TGTGCCAGCAGCCCTGAGACAGGGAACACCGGGGAGCTGTTTTTT
CASSPETGNTGELFF
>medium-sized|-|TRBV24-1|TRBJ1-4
TGTGCCACCCATATCCACCCGTCCGAACCGAGTGAAAAACTGTTTTTT
CATHIHPSEPSEKLFF
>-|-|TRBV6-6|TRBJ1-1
TGTGCCAGCAGCCGAAGCAGGGAAGGGGAGACTGAAGCTTTCTTT
CASSRSREGETEAFF
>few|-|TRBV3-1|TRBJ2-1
TGTGCCAGCAGCCAAGAGTCAGCGGACAATGAGCAGTTCTTC
CASSQESADNEQFF
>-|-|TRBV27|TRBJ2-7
TGTGCCAGCAGCTATGACATGCGGAGCTCCTACGAGCAGTACTTC
CASSYDMRSSYEQYF
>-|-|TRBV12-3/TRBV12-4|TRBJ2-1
TGTGCCAGCGAGGGGGGGAGCAATGAGCAGTTCTTC
CASEGGSNEQFF
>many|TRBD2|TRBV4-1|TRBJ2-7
TGCGCCAGCAGCCAAGGTAGTAGCGGGAGAACAAGTTACGAGCAGTACTTC
CASSQGSSGRTSYEQYF
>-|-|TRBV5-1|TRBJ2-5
TGCGCCAGCAGCCCTCGGTACGGATCCCTACAAGAGACCCAGTACTTC
CASSPRYGSLQETQYF
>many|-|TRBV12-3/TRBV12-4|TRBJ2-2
TGTGCCAGCGAGGGCGCCTACACCGGGGAGCTGTTTTTT
CASEGAYTGELFF
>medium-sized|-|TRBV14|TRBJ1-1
TGTGCCAGCAGCCAACGCCGAAACACTGAAGCTTTCTTT
CASSQRRNTEAFF
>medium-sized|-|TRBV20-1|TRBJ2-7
TGCAGTGCTAGAGATCTCCGTACCTCCTACGAGCAGTACTTC
CSARDLRTSYEQYF
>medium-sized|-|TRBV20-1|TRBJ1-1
TGCAGTGCTACCGGGGGGGGCCGGACTGAAGCTTTCTTT
CSATGGGRTEAFF
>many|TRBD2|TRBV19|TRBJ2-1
TGTGCCAGTAGTCTGCGGGGGGGAGACAATGAGCAGTTCTTC
CASSLRGGDNEQFF
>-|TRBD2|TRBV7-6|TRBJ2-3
TGTGCCAGCAGCTTAGGTCCGGGACTAGGAACAGATACGCAGTATTTT
CASSLGPGLGTDTQYF
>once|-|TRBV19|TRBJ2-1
TGTGCCAGTAGTAGACAGCGGACGGTCTACAATGAGCAGTTCTTC
CASSRQRTVYNEQFF
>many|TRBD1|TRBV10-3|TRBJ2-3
TGTGCCATCAGTGATCAGGGGGTGTTCACAGATACGCAGTATTTT
CAISDQGVFTDTQYF
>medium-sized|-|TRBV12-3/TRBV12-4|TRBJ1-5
TGTGCCAGCAGTTTCCACAGGCTGGCCAATCAGCCCCAGCATTTT
CASSFHRLANQPQHF
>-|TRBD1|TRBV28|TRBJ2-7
TGTGCCAGCAGTTCCTCCGGGACAGATTACGAGCAGTACTTC
CASSSSGTDYEQYF
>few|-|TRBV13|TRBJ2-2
TGTGCCAGCAGCTCGGGACCGGGGAGCACCGGGGAGCTGTTTTTT
CASSSGPGSTGELFF